This is a list of T cell receptor beta chains from one sample in a study of cytomegalovirus exposure and HLA in healthy donors. Sequencing was performed with immunoSEQ multiplex PCR; in TCRdb, only in-frame clones are kept and a portion is missing. Of around 80,000 clones listed, more than 50% were seen once; the top ten hold roughly 4%. The sample consisted of PBMCs. Receptors originate from a male donor in good health and CMV-seropositive. Each CDR3 is given with its conserved first and last residue. Fields, in order: J gene, CDR3 length, V gene, CDR3 protein.

TRBJ1-1,15,TRBV7-9,CASSPTGGARTEAFF
TRBJ2-1,15,TRBV5-4,CASSSGSRGYNEQFF
TRBJ2-2,16,TRBV7-9,CASSFRLAGGPGELFF
TRBJ1-3,15,TRBV9,CASSVGEDSGNTIYF
TRBJ2-1,13,TRBV18,CASSPDRVNEQFF
TRBJ2-7,14,TRBV4-2,CASSPGGEGYEQYF
TRBJ2-7,11,TRBV12-5,CASGFQGQQYF
TRBJ2-7,14,TRBV7-2,CASSLDRGSYEQYF
TRBJ2-3,16,TRBV9,CASSVGSSGFTDTQYF
TRBJ2-3,17,TRBV5-4,CASSLAQTGQATDTQYF
TRBJ2-7,14,TRBV9,CASGAAGPAYEQYF
TRBJ1-5,17,TRBV15,CATSRDLAQGRGQPQHF
TRBJ1-2,14,TRBV30,CAWRAGATNYGYPF
TRBJ2-3,16,TRBV6-5,CASSYVAGASTDTQYF
TRBJ1-1,13,TRBV18,CASSSTVNTEAFF
TRBJ2-1,16,TRBV25-1,CASSAFLAGGPNEQFF
TRBJ1-1,14,TRBV7-2,CASSLTGVNTEAFF
TRBJ2-1,16,TRBV4-3,CASSQRTGGSYNEQFF